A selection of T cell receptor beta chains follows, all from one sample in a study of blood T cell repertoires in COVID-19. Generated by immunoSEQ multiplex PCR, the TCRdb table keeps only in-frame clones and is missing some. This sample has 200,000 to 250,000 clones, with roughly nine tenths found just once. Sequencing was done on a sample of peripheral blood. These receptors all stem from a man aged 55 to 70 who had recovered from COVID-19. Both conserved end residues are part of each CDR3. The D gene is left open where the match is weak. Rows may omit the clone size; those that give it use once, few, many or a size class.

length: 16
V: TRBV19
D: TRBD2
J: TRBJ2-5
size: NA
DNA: TGTGCCAGTAGTAGCCTGGGGAGGGAAGGTAGAGAGACCCAGTACTTC
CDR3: CASSSLGREGRETQYF

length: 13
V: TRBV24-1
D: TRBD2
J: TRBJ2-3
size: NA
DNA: TGTGCCACCTCGCCGGGAGGGCCAGATACGCAGTATTTT
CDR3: CATSPGGPDTQYF

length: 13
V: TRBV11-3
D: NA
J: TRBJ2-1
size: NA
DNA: TGTGCCAGCAGCTTAGGGGGGCACGGTGAGCAGTTCTTC
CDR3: CASSLGGHGEQFF

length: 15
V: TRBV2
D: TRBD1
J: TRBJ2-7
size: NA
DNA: TGTGCCAGCACCAAGGGACAGGGTAGTATCTACGAGCAGTACTTC
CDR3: CASTKGQGSIYEQYF

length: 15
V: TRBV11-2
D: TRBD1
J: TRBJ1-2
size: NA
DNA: TGTGCCAGCAGCTTAGATACAGGGGTCCCCTATGGCTACACCTTC
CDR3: CASSLDTGVPYGYTF

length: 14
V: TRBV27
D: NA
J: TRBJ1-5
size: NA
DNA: TGTGCCAGCAGTTTTCGGGGTAGCAATCAGCCCCAGCATTTT
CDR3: CASSFRGSNQPQHF

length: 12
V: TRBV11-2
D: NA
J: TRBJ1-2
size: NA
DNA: TGTGCCAGCAGCTCGAACAGGGCTGGCTACACCTTC
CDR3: CASSSNRAGYTF

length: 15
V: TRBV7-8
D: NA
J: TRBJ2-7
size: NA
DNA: TGTGCCAGCAGCTCCCGTACTCAGGGCGCGTACGAGCAGTACTTC
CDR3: CASSSRTQGAYEQYF

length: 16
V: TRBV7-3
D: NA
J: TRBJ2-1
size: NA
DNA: TGTGCCAGCAGCCCGTTTCGTGGGGGCAGGTACAATGAGCAGTTCTTC
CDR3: CASSPFRGGRYNEQFF

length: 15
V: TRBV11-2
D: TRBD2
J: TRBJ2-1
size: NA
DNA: TGTGCCAGCAGCTTAGGTCTAGCGGGGGCTACTGAGCAGTTCTTC
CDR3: CASSLGLAGATEQFF

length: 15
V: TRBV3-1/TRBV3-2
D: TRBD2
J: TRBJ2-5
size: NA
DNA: TGTGCCAGCAGCCCAGCGGGAGGGACTCGAGAGACCCAGTACTTC
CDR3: CASSPAGGTRETQYF

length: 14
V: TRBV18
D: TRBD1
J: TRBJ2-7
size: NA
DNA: TGTGCCAGCTCACCATCTGGACAGGGGGCCGAGCAGTACTTC
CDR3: CASSPSGQGAEQYF

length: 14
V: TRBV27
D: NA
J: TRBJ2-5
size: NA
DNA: TGTGCCAGCAGTTTATCCCCTGAGGTGGGGACCCAGTACTTC
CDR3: CASSLSPEVGTQYF

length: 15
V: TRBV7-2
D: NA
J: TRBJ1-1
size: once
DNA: TGTGCCAGCAGCTTAGCGGGGAGGGGAGTTACTGAAGCTTTCTTT
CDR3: CASSLAGRGVTEAFF

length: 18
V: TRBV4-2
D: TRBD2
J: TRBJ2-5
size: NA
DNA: TGTGCCAGCAGCCAACAGGGACTAGCGGGGGGAGGAGGAGAGACCCAGTACTTC
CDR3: CASSQQGLAGGGGETQYF

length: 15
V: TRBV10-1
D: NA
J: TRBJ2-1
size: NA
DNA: TGCGCCCCTAACGGTAGGGCGGGAAAATACAATGAGCAGTTCTTC
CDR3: CAPNGRAGKYNEQFF

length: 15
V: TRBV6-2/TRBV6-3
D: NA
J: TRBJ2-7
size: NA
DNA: TGTGCCAGCAGTGACGCGGGGGCTGGGGTTTACGAGCAGTACTTC
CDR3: CASSDAGAGVYEQYF

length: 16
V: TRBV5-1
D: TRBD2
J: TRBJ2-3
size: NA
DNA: TGCGCCAGCAGCAAAGGACTAGCGGGGTGGTCAGATACGCAGTATTTT
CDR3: CASSKGLAGWSDTQYF

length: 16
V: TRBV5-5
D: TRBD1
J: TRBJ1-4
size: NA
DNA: TGTGCCAGCAGCTGGACAGGGACTGCAACTAATGAAAAACTGTTTTTT
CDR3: CASSWTGTATNEKLFF

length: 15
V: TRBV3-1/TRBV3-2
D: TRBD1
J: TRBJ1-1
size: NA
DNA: TGTGCCAGCAGCCTTAACAGGGGGCAGAACACTGAAGCTTTCTTT
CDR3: CASSLNRGQNTEAFF

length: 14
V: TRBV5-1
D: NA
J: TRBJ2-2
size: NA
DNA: TGCGCCAGCAGCCCCCACACGAACACCGGGGAGCTGTTTTTT
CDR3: CASSPHTNTGELFF

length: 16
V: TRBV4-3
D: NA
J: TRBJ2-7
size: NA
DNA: TGCGCCAGCAGCCAACCACGCGGGGGCCCCGAGGACGAGCAGTACTTC
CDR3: CASSQPRGGPEDEQYF

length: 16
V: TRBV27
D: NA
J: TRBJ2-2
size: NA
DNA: TGTGCCAGCAGTTTGCAACAGGCGGCAGGGACCGGGGAGCTGTTTTTT
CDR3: CASSLQQAAGTGELFF

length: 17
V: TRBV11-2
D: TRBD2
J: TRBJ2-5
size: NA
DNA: TGTGCCAGCAGCCTGGTTGTGTCTAGCGGATCCCAAGAGACCCAGTACTTC
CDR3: CASSLVVSSGSQETQYF

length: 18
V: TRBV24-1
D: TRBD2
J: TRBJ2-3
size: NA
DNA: TGTGCCACCAGTGATTCTCTAGCGGGAAGCGCTAGCACAGATACGCAGTATTTT
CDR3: CATSDSLAGSASTDTQYF

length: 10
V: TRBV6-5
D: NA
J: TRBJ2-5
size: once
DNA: TGTGCCATCCGGGGGGAGACCCAGTACTTC
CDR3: CAIRGETQYF

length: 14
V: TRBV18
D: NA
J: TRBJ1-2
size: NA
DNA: TGTGCCAGCTCGGTGGACGGAGGTAACTATGGCTACACCTTC
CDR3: CASSVDGGNYGYTF

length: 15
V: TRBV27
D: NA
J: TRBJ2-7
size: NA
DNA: TGTGCCAGCTCGGGCGTCGCGGGGAGCTCCTACGAGCAGTACTTC
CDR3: CASSGVAGSSYEQYF

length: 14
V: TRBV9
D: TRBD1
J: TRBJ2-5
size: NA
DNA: TGTGCCAGCAGCTTTGCGGGGACAGGGGGGACCCAGTACTTC
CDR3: CASSFAGTGGTQYF

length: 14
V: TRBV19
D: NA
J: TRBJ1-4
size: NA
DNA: TGTGCCAGTAGAGACACCCCAACTAATGAAAAACTGTTTTTT
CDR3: CASRDTPTNEKLFF

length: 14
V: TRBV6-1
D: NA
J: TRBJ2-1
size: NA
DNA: TGTGCCAGCAGTGAATATGGCGGTCACAATGAGCAGTTCTTC
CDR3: CASSEYGGHNEQFF

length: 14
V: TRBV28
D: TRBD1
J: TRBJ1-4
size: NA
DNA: TGTGCCACCTCGCAGGACAGGGGAAGCAAAAAACTGTTTTTT
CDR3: CATSQDRGSKKLFF

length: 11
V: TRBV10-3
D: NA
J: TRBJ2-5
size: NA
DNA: TGTGCCATCAAGGGGGAGGAGACCCAGTACTTC
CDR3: CAIKGEETQYF

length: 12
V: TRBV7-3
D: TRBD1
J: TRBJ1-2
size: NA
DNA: TGTGCCAGCAGCCTCAGGGGGTACGGCTACACCTTC
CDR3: CASSLRGYGYTF

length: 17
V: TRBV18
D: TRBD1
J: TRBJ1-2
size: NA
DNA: TGTGCCAGCTCACCAATACAGGGGGCAGTAAGGTCTGATGGCTACACCTTC
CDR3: CASSPIQGAVRSDGYTF

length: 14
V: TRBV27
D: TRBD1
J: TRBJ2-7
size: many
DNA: TGTGCCAGCAGTTTCTCGACAGGGGTGGACGAGCAGTACTTC
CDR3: CASSFSTGVDEQYF

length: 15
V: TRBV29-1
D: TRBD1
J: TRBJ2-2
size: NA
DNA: TGCAGCGTTCCAGGGACAGGGGTTAACACCGGGGAGCTGTTTTTT
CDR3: CSVPGTGVNTGELFF

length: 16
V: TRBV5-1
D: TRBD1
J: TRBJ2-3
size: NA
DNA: TGCGCCAGCAGCTTTGCAGGGACAGGGGGTAAAGATACGCAGTATTTT
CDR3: CASSFAGTGGKDTQYF

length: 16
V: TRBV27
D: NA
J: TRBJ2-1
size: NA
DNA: TGTGCCAGCAGTGCACGCGGGCCAGAATACTACAATGAGCAGTTCTTC
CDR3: CASSARGPEYYNEQFF

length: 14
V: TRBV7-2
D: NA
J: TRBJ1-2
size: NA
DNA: TGTGCCAGCAGCTTAAATCGCGGAACCTATGGCTACACCTTC
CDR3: CASSLNRGTYGYTF

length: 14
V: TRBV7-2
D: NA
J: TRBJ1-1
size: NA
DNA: TGTGCCAGCAGCTTAGCGAGAGGAAACACTGAAGCTTTCTTT
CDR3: CASSLARGNTEAFF

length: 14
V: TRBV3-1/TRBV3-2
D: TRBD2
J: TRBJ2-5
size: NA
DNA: TGTGCCAGCAGCCTAGCGGGGGGAGTCAAGACCCAGTACTTC
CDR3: CASSLAGGVKTQYF

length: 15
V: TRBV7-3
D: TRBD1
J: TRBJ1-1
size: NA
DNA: TGTGCCAGCAGCTTAACCGGACAGGGGAACACTGAAGCTTTCTTT
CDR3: CASSLTGQGNTEAFF

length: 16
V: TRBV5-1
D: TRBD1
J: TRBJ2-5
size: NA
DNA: TGCGCCAGCAGCATCATACCGTCGGACAGGAAAGAGACCCAGTACTTC
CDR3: CASSIIPSDRKETQYF

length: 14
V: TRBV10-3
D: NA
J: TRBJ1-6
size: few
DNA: TGTGCCATCAGCCGACAGACAAGTAATTCACCCCTCCACTTT
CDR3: CAISRQTSNSPLHF

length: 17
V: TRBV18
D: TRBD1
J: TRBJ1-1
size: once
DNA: TGTGCCAGCTCACTAATACTACCGGGACAGGGAAAGACTGAAGCTTTCTTT
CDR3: CASSLILPGQGKTEAFF

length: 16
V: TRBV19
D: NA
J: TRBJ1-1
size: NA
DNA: TGTGCCAGTAGTCCGTGGGGTCGGACAGTGAACACTGAAGCTTTCTTT
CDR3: CASSPWGRTVNTEAFF

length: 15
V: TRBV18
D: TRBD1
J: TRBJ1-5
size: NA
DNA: TGTGCCAGCTCACCACCGGGACAGGGTAATCAGCCCCAGCATTTT
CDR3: CASSPPGQGNQPQHF

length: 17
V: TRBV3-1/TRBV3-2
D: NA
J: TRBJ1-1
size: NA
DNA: TGTGCCAGCAGCCCAGATCAAGGAGCAATTAGGAACACTGAAGCTTTCTTT
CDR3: CASSPDQGAIRNTEAFF

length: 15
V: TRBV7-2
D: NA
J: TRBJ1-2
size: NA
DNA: TGTGCCAGCAGCTTAGATCTCTGGCAGGGTAATGGCTACACCTTC
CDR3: CASSLDLWQGNGYTF

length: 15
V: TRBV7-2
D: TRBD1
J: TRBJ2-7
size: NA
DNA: TGTGCCAGCAGCTTATCACAGGGGGCATCATACGAGCAGTACTTC
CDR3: CASSLSQGASYEQYF

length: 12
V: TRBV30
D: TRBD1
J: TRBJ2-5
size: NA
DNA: TGTGCCTGTACGGACAGGGCCGGGACCCAGTACTTC
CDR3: CACTDRAGTQYF

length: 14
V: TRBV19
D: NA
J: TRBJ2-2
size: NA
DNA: TGTGCCAGTAGTATCCAGGGCAACACCGGGGAGCTGTTTTTT
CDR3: CASSIQGNTGELFF

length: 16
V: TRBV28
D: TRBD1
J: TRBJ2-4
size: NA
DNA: TGTGCCAGCAGTACCTACAGGGGGCCAGGCAAAAACATTCAGTACTTC
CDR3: CASSTYRGPGKNIQYF

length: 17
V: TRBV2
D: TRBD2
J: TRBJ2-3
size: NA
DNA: TGTGCCAGCAAAAGGATCGGACTAGCCGGGCCCACAGATACGCAGTATTTT
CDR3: CASKRIGLAGPTDTQYF

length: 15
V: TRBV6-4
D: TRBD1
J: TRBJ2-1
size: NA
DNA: TGTGCCAGCAGTGACGGACAGGGTGGGAAGAATGAGCAGTTCTTC
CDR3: CASSDGQGGKNEQFF

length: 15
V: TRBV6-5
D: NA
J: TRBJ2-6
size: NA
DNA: TGTGCCAGCAGTTCCAGGGGCACTGGGGCCAACGTCCTGACTTTC
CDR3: CASSSRGTGANVLTF

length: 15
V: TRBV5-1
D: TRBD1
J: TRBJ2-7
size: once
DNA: TGCGCCAGCAGCTTGAGGGACAGGGGAAAATACGAGCAGTACTTC
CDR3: CASSLRDRGKYEQYF

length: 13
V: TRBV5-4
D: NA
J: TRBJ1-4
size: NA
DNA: TGTGCCAGCGGGCCACCCCAGGGAGAAAAACTGTTTTTT
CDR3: CASGPPQGEKLFF